Listed below are T cell receptor beta chains from one sample, sequenced in a study of T cell responses to AZD1222 COVID-19 vaccine. The assay was immunoSEQ multiplex PCR, and TCRdb's table has in-frame clones only and misses some. The profile shows 90,000 to 120,000 clones, around 90% of them singletons. The sequenced sample was peripheral blood, obtained on day 0 of AZD1222 vaccination. The receptors were sampled from an adult in good health. Both conserved end residues are trimmed from each CDR3. The order of the fields is J gene, V gene, D gene, CDR3 length, CDR3 protein. D genes are given only for firm matches.

j_gene: TRBJ2-2
v_gene: TRBV6-4
d_gene: NA
len: 12
CDR3aa: ASTESANTGELF

j_gene: TRBJ2-7
v_gene: TRBV3-1/TRBV3-2
d_gene: TRBD2
len: 13
CDR3aa: ASSPRTSGVYEQY

j_gene: TRBJ2-3
v_gene: TRBV7-8
d_gene: TRBD2
len: 15
CDR3aa: ASSLAVSGGSTDTQY

j_gene: TRBJ1-2
v_gene: TRBV6-4
d_gene: TRBD1
len: 11
CDR3aa: ASSKDRGYGYT

j_gene: TRBJ2-1
v_gene: TRBV29-1
d_gene: NA
len: 11
CDR3aa: SVQGGIYNEQF

j_gene: TRBJ1-1
v_gene: TRBV7-9
d_gene: TRBD1
len: 14
CDR3aa: ASSSDREGTNTEAF

j_gene: TRBJ1-5
v_gene: TRBV2
d_gene: NA
len: 11
CDR3aa: ASSGGKNRPQH

j_gene: TRBJ1-6
v_gene: TRBV18
d_gene: TRBD1
len: 15
CDR3aa: ASSPSGPGTGTSPLH

j_gene: TRBJ2-1
v_gene: TRBV27
d_gene: NA
len: 11
CDR3aa: ASGSFSYNEQF

j_gene: TRBJ1-3
v_gene: TRBV11-2
d_gene: TRBD1
len: 12
CDR3aa: ASRSTGSGNTIY

j_gene: TRBJ2-1
v_gene: TRBV4-2
d_gene: TRBD2
len: 13
CDR3aa: ASSLASGRYNEQF

j_gene: TRBJ2-2
v_gene: TRBV7-3
d_gene: NA
len: 14
CDR3aa: ASSLTGRGNTGELF

j_gene: TRBJ1-3
v_gene: TRBV18
d_gene: NA
len: 14
CDR3aa: ATARSASGWGNTIY

j_gene: TRBJ1-1
v_gene: TRBV12-3/TRBV12-4
d_gene: TRBD1
len: 11
CDR3aa: ASNGQGGTEAF

j_gene: TRBJ1-2
v_gene: TRBV24-1
d_gene: NA
len: 11
CDR3aa: ATNLPHPYGYT

j_gene: TRBJ1-2
v_gene: TRBV30
d_gene: NA
len: 11
CDR3aa: AWTPDSDYGYT

j_gene: TRBJ2-1
v_gene: TRBV6-6
d_gene: NA
len: 11
CDR3aa: ASMETPYNEQF

j_gene: TRBJ2-5
v_gene: TRBV5-1
d_gene: TRBD2
len: 15
CDR3aa: ASSPGLAEGGQETQY

j_gene: TRBJ2-5
v_gene: TRBV20-1
d_gene: NA
len: 8
CDR3aa: SAIEGTQY

j_gene: TRBJ2-7
v_gene: TRBV7-9
d_gene: TRBD2
len: 13
CDR3aa: ASSNGLVNSYEQY

j_gene: TRBJ2-1
v_gene: TRBV5-1
d_gene: TRBD1
len: 14
CDR3aa: ASSLVGQGARNEQF

j_gene: TRBJ2-2
v_gene: TRBV7-2
d_gene: NA
len: 13
CDR3aa: ASSLVSGNTGELF

j_gene: TRBJ1-2
v_gene: TRBV7-2
d_gene: NA
len: 14
CDR3aa: ASSGSRDGLGGGYT

j_gene: TRBJ1-5
v_gene: TRBV24-1
d_gene: NA
len: 15
CDR3aa: ATSDHPTTGSNQPQH

j_gene: TRBJ1-1
v_gene: TRBV19
d_gene: NA
len: 10
CDR3aa: ASKAANTEAF

j_gene: TRBJ1-6
v_gene: TRBV27
d_gene: NA
len: 12
CDR3aa: ASSSGTNVSPLH

j_gene: TRBJ1-1
v_gene: TRBV19
d_gene: NA
len: 10
CDR3aa: ASRDRNTEAF

j_gene: TRBJ1-5
v_gene: TRBV2
d_gene: TRBD1
len: 13
CDR3aa: ASTKGTDYGQPQH

j_gene: TRBJ2-4
v_gene: TRBV6-5
d_gene: NA
len: 11
CDR3aa: ASSLQGVNIQY

j_gene: TRBJ2-7
v_gene: TRBV7-6
d_gene: NA
len: 10
CDR3aa: ASSDDIYEQY

j_gene: TRBJ1-5
v_gene: TRBV12-3/TRBV12-4
d_gene: TRBD1
len: 11
CDR3aa: ASRGTGDQPQH

j_gene: TRBJ2-3
v_gene: TRBV27
d_gene: TRBD1
len: 13
CDR3aa: ASRDRGLRTDTQY

j_gene: TRBJ1-4
v_gene: TRBV19
d_gene: NA
len: 14
CDR3aa: ASSMIGQATNEKLF

j_gene: TRBJ2-1
v_gene: TRBV7-3
d_gene: NA
len: 11
CDR3aa: ASSTQTSNEQF

j_gene: TRBJ1-1
v_gene: TRBV27
d_gene: NA
len: 13
CDR3aa: ASREQGWGYTEAF

j_gene: TRBJ2-1
v_gene: TRBV7-8
d_gene: TRBD1
len: 13
CDR3aa: ASSRGGQGYNEQF

j_gene: TRBJ1-6
v_gene: TRBV3-1/TRBV3-2
d_gene: NA
len: 13
CDR3aa: ASSRSRVNSSPLH

j_gene: TRBJ2-5
v_gene: TRBV4-3
d_gene: TRBD2
len: 12
CDR3aa: ASSQAGGMETQY

j_gene: TRBJ1-5
v_gene: TRBV9
d_gene: TRBD1
len: 13
CDR3aa: ASSFGTGEGQPQH

j_gene: TRBJ1-2
v_gene: TRBV7-6
d_gene: TRBD1
len: 15
CDR3aa: ASSLNSRQGDSYGYT

j_gene: TRBJ2-7
v_gene: TRBV18
d_gene: NA
len: 13
CDR3aa: ASSPPAQGYYEQY

j_gene: TRBJ2-2
v_gene: TRBV9
d_gene: NA
len: 13
CDR3aa: ASSVAGRASGELF

j_gene: TRBJ1-2
v_gene: TRBV3-1/TRBV3-2
d_gene: TRBD1
len: 12
CDR3aa: ASSQFTGAMGYT

j_gene: TRBJ1-2
v_gene: TRBV19
d_gene: NA
len: 13
CDR3aa: ASSIGAAPNYGYT

j_gene: TRBJ1-2
v_gene: TRBV12-5
d_gene: NA
len: 11
CDR3aa: ASGLGSGYGYT

j_gene: TRBJ1-1
v_gene: TRBV6-1
d_gene: NA
len: 12
CDR3aa: ASSELEGNTEAF

j_gene: TRBJ2-5
v_gene: TRBV5-1
d_gene: TRBD2
len: 17
CDR3aa: ASSLGFGGRGVYQETQY

j_gene: TRBJ1-2
v_gene: TRBV28
d_gene: TRBD1
len: 13
CDR3aa: ASSLNPQGARGYT

j_gene: TRBJ2-5
v_gene: TRBV5-6
d_gene: TRBD2
len: 15
CDR3aa: ASSSGLAGESIETQY

j_gene: TRBJ2-7
v_gene: TRBV15
d_gene: NA
len: 12
CDR3aa: ATSRDFTGPEQY

j_gene: TRBJ1-2
v_gene: TRBV9
d_gene: TRBD1
len: 13
CDR3aa: ASSVGDSMNYGYT

j_gene: TRBJ2-1
v_gene: TRBV30
d_gene: NA
len: 11
CDR3aa: AWIGASYNEQF

j_gene: TRBJ1-2
v_gene: TRBV5-1
d_gene: NA
len: 13
CDR3aa: ASSFDGGGGYGYT

j_gene: TRBJ1-2
v_gene: TRBV28
d_gene: NA
len: 13
CDR3aa: ASSFPGFGGYGYT